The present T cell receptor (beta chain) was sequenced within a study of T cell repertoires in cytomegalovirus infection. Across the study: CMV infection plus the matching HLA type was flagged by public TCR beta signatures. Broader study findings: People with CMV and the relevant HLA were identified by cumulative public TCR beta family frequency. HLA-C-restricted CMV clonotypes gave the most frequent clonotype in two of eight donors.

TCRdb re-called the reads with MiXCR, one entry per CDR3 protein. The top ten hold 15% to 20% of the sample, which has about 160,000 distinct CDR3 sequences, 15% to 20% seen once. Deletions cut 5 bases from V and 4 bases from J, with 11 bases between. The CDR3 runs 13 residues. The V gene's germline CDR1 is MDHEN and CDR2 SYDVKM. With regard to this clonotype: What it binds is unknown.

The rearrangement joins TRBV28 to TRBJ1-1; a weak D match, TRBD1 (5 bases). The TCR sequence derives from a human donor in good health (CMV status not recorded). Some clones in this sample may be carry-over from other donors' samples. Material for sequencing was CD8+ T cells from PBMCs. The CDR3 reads CASSHPGGTEAFF. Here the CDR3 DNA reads TGTGCCAGCAGTCACCCCGGGGGCACTGAAGCTTTCTTT. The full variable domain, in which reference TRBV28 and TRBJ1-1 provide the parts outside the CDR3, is DVKVTQSSRYLVKRTGEKVFLECVQDMDHENMFWYRQDPGLGLRLIYFSYDVKMKEKGDIPEGYSVSREKKERFSLILESASTNQTSMYLCASSHPGGTEAFFGQGTRLTVV.